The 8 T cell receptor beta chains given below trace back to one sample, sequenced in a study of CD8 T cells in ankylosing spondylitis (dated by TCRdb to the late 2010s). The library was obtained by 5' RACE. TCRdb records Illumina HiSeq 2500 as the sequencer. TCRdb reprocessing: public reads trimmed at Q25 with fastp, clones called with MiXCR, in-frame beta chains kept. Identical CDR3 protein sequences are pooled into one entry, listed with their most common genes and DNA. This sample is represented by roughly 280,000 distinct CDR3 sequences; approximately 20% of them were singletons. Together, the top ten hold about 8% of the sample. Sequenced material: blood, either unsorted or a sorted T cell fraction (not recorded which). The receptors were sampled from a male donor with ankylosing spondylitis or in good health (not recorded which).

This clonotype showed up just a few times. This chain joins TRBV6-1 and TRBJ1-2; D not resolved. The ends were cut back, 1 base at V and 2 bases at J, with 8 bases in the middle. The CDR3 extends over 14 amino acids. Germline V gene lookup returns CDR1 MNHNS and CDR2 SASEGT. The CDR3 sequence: CASSEVDGNYGYTF. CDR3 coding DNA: TGTGCCAGCAGTGAAGTAGACGGGAACTATGGCTACACCTTC.

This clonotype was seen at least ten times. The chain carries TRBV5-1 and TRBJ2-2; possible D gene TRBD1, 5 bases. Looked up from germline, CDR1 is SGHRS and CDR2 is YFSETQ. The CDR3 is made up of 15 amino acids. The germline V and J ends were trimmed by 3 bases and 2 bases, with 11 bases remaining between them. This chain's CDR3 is CASSSGQTNTGELFF. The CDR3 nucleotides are TGCGCCAGCAGCTCCGGACAAACTAACACCGGGGAGCTGTTTTTT.

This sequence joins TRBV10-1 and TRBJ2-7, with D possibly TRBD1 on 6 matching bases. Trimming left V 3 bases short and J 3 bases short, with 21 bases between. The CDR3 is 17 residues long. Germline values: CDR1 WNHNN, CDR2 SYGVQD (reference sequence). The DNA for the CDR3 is TGCGCCAGCAGTGAATCAGGGAGTAGGGGGTTCCTCTACGAGCAGTACGTC. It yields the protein CASSESGSRGFLYEQYV.

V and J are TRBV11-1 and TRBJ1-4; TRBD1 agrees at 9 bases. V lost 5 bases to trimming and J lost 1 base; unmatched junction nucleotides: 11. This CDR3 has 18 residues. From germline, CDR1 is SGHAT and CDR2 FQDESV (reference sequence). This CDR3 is CASSPGPGTGRTNEKLFF. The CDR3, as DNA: TGTGCCAGCAGCCCGGGGCCCGGGACAGGGAGAACTAATGAAAAACTGTTTTTT. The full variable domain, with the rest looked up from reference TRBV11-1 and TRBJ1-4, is EAEVAQSPRYKITEKSQAVAFWCDPISGHATLYWYRQILGQGPELLVQFQDESVVDDSQLPKDRFSAERLKGVDSTLKIQPAELGDSAMYLCASSPGPGTGRTNEKLFFGSGTQLSVL.

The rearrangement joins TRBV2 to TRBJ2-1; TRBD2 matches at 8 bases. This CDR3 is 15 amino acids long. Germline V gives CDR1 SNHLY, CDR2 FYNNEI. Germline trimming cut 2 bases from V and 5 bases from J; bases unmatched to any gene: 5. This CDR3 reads CASSEWLAGNNEQFF. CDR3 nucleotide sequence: TGTGCCAGCAGTGAATGGCTAGCGGGTAACAATGAGCAGTTCTTC.

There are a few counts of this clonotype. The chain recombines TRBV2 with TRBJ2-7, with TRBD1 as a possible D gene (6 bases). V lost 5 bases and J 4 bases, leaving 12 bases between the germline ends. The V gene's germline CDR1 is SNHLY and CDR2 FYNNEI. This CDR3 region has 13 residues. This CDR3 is CASSSPGAYEQYV. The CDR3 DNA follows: TGTGCCAGCAGTTCGCCAGGGGCATACGAGCAGTACGTC.

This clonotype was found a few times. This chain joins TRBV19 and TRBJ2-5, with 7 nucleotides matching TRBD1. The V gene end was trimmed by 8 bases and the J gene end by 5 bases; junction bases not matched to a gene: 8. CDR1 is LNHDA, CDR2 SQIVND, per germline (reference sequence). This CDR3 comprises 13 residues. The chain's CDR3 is CASRDSSRETQYF. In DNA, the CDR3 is TGTGCCAGTCGGGACAGCAGTAGGGAGACCCAGTACTTC.

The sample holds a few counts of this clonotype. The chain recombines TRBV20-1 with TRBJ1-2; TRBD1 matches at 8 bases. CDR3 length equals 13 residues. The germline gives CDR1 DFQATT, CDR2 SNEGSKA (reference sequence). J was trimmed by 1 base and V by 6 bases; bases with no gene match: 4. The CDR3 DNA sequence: TGCAGTGCATCGACAGGGGATAACTATGGCTACACCTTC. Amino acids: CSASTGDNYGYTF.